The rows below give T cell receptor beta chains drawn from one sample of a study of blood T cells in healthy people across ages. TCRdb re-derived calls from the 5' RACE reads in MiXCR, one entry per CDR3 protein. Of approximately 790,000 distinct CDR3 sequences detected, approximately 59% appear once; the ten largest clones hold roughly 25%. Sequenced input: blood. The receptors derive from a man aged 25 to 45 in good health. Both conserved end residues are part of each CDR3. D genes are given only for firm matches. A clone size is listed for some rows: how often the clone was seen (once, few, many), or a class if it is expanded.

J gene | V gene | clone size | D gene | CDR3 protein | CDR3 DNA
TRBJ2-5 | TRBV6-2/TRBV6-3 | . | . | CASSHDSPTQYF | TGTGCCAGCAGCCACGACTCCCCAACTCAGTACTTC
TRBJ1-2 | TRBV25-1 | . | . | CASSAPGAKYNYGYTF | TGTGCCAGCAGTGCCCCGGGGGCAAAATATAACTATGGCTACACCTTC
TRBJ2-5 | TRBV11-3 | . | . | CASSRPWAGEETQYF | TGTGCCAGCAGCCGACCCTGGGCAGGGGAAGAGACCCAGTACTTC
TRBJ2-7 | TRBV25-1 | few | . | CASSDPRTYEQYF | TGTGCCAGCAGTGACCCCAGGACCTACGAGCAGTACTTC
TRBJ1-2 | TRBV4-3 | . | . | CASSQDAPEADDYGYTF | TGCGCCAGCAGCCAAGATGCGCCCGAAGCCGATGATTATGGCTACACCTTC
TRBJ2-2 | TRBV12-3/TRBV12-4 | . | . | CASSLRFRNTGELFF | TGTGCCAGCAGTTTAAGGTTTAGGAACACCGGGGAGCTGTTTTTT
TRBJ2-4 | TRBV27 | . | TRBD1 | CASSLQTGADIQYF | TGTGCCAGCAGTTTACAGACAGGGGCGGACATTCAGTACTTC
TRBJ1-6 | TRBV4-2 | . | . | CASSQVGGDNSPLHF | TGTGCCAGCAGCCAAGTCGGGGGTGACAATTCACCCCTCCACTTT
TRBJ2-7 | TRBV7-2 | . | . | CASSPMAGTYEQYF | TGTGCCAGCAGCCCTATGGCTGGGACTTATGAGCAGTACTTC
TRBJ2-3 | TRBV29-1 | . | . | CSVALGSSTDTQYF | TGCAGCGTTGCTCTGGGGAGCAGCACAGATACGCAGTATTTT
TRBJ1-1 | TRBV20-1 | . | TRBD1 | CSARDLTQGAANTEAFF | TGCAGTGCTAGAGACCTAACTCAGGGGGCGGCGAACACTGAAGCTTTCTTT
TRBJ2-5 | TRBV15 | . | TRBD1 | CATSRVGQGEETQYF | TGTGCCACCAGCAGGGTTGGACAGGGGGAAGAGACCCAGTACTTC
TRBJ1-1 | TRBV5-1 | . | TRBD1 | CASSTNTGGTEAFF | TGCGCCAGCAGCACAAATACAGGGGGAACTGAAGCTTTCTTT
TRBJ2-1 | TRBV6-5 | few | . | CASRFGTSPYNEQFF | TGTGCCAGCAGGTTCGGGACTTCTCCCTACAATGAGCAGTTCTTC